This T cell receptor (beta chain) emerged from a study of human T cells and chemical hapten exposure. Study findings and constraints: DPC sensitization did not alter TCRs above 1 in 1000 frequency.

There are many counts of this clonotype. The antigen is unknown. Time point: patch test 2, 6 weeks after DPC sensitization. Treatment defined: therapeutic diphenylcyclopropenone sensitization with weekly scalp DPC. TCRdb called the RACE reads again in MiXCR, with one record for every CDR3 protein. The repertoire holds approximately 92,000 distinct CDR3 sequences, with over 9.5% as singletons. V lost 0 bases and J lost 0, with 12 bases in between. The CDR3 spans 17 residues. Germline assignment: CDR1 LGHNA and CDR2 YNFKEQ. This material consisted of whole blood, taken in connection with sensitization to the hapten diphenylcyclopropenone (DPC). The source of this sequence is a woman aged 40 to 50 with alopecia areata. Some clones in this sample may be carry-over from other donors' samples. This chain joins TRBV4-2 and TRBJ1-3; D gene ambiguous. CDR3 sequence (DNA): TGTGCCAGCAGCCAAGATTGGGCCACAATCTCTGGAAACACCATATATTTT. Its protein is CASSQDWATISGNTIYF.